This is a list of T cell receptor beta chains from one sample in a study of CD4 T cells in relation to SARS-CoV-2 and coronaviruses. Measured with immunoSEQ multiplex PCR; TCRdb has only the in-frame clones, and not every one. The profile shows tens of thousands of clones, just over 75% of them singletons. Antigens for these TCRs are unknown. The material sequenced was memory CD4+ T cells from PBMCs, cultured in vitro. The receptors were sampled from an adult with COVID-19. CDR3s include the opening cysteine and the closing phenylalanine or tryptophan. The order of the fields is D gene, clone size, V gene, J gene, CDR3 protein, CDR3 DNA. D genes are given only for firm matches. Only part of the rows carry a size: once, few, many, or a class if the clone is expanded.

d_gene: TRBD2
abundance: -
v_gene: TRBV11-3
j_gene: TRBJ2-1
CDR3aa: CASSLDGRAGGEQFF
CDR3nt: TGTGCCAGCAGCTTAGACGGGAGGGCTGGGGGTGAGCAGTTCTTC

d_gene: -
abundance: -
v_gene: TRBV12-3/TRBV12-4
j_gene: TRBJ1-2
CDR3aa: CASSLGHGGYTF
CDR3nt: TGTGCCAGCAGTTTAGGACATGGCGGCTACACCTTC

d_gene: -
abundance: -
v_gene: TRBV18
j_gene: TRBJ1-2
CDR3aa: CASSPNTGQGGYGYTF
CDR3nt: TGTGCCAGCTCACCAAATACAGGGCAGGGTGGCTATGGCTACACCTTC

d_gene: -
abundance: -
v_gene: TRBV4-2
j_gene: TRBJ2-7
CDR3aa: CASSQGGQAAEQYF
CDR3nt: TGTGCCAGCAGCCAAGGTGGCCAGGCCGCCGAGCAGTACTTC

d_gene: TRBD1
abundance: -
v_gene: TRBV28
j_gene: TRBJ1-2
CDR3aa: CASSPQPGQRGYTF
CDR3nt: TGTGCCAGCAGTCCGCAACCGGGACAGCGGGGCTACACCTTC

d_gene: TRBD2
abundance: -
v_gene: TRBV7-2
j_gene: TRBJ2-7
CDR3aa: CASAVTSGRSIYEQYF
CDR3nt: TGTGCCAGCGCCGTGACTAGCGGGAGGTCCATCTACGAGCAGTACTTC

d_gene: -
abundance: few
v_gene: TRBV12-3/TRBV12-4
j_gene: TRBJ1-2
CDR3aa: CASSQANYGYTF
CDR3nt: TGTGCCAGCAGCCAGGCAAACTATGGCTACACCTTC

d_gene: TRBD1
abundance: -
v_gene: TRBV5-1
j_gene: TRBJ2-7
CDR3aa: CASDTTGQGHEQYF
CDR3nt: TGCGCCAGCGACACTACGGGACAGGGGCACGAGCAGTACTTC

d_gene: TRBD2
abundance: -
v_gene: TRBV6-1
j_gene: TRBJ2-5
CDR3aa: CASSEAPSGVQETQYF
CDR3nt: TGTGCCAGCAGTGAAGCGCCTAGCGGGGTACAAGAGACCCAGTACTTC

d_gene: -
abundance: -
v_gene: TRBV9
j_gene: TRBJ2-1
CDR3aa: CASSPGRVEYNEQFF
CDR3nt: TGTGCCAGCAGCCCGGGTAGGGTGGAATACAATGAGCAGTTCTTC

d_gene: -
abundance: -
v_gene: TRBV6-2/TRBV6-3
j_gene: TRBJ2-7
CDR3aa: CASSYSRKREQYF
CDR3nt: TGTGCCAGCAGTTACTCGCGGAAGAGGGAGCAGTACTTC

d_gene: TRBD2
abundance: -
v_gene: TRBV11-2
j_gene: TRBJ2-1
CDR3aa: CASSLGSRASGRSMEQFF
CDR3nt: TGTGCCAGCAGCTTAGGTAGTAGGGCTAGCGGGAGATCGATGGAACAGTTCTTC

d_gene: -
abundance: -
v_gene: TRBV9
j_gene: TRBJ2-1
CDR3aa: CASSQRGQALYNEQFF
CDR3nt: TGTGCCAGCAGCCAGCGGGGACAGGCCCTCTACAATGAGCAGTTCTTC

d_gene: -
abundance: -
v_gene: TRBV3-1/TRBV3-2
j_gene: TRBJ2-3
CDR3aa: CASSPDLSGFRTDTQYF
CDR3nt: TGTGCCAGCAGCCCGGATTTAAGCGGATTCCGCACAGATACGCAGTATTTT

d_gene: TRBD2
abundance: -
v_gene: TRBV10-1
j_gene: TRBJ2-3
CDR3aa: CASSLGLAGSTDTQYF
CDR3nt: TGCGCCAGCAGCCTCGGACTAGCGGGAAGCACAGATACGCAGTATTTT

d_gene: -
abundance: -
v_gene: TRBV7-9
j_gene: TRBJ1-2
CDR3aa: CASSLEQPFYGYTF
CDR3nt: TGTGCCAGCAGCTTAGAACAGCCCTTCTATGGCTACACCTTC

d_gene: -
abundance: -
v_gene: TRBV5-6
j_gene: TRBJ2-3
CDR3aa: CASSPRQTTDTQYF
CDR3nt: TGTGCCAGCAGCCCTCGACAGACCACAGATACGCAGTATTTT

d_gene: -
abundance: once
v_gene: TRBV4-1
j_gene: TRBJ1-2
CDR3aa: CASSQDPGNYGYTF
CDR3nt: TGCGCCAGCAGCCAAGATCCAGGTAACTATGGCTACACCTTC

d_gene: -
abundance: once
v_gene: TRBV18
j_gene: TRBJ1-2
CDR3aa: CASSPLAANYGYTF
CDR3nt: TGTGCCAGCTCACCACTTGCAGCCAACTATGGCTACACCTTC

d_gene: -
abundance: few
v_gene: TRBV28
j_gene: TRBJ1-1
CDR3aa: CASSFSPRVTEAFF
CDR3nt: TGTGCCAGCAGTTTTAGTCCTCGAGTCACTGAAGCTTTCTTT

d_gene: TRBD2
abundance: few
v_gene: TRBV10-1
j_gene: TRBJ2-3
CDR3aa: CASSDEAGGADTQYF
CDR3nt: TGCGCCAGCAGTGATGAGGCGGGAGGGGCAGATACGCAGTATTTT

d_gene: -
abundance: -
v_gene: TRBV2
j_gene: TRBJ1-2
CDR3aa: CASSRQFTNYGYTF
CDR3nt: TGTGCCAGCAGTCGACAGTTCACTAACTATGGCTACACCTTC

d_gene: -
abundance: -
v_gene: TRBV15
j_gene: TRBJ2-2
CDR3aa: CATSRADTGTDNTGELFF
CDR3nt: TGTGCCACCAGCAGAGCCGATACCGGGACGGATAACACCGGGGAGCTGTTTTTT

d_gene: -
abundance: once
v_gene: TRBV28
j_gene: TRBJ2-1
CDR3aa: CASSSLSGYNEQFF
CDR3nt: TGTGCCAGCAGTTCCCTAAGCGGCTACAATGAGCAGTTCTTC

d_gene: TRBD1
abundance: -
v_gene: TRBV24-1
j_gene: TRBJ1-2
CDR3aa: CATSDFEPGIRDRENYGYTF
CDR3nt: TGTGCCACCAGTGATTTTGAACCTGGAATTAGGGACAGGGAAAACTATGGCTACACCTTC

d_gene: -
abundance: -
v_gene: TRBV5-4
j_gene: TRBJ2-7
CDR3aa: CASSSGGWDANEQYF
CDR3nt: TGTGCCAGCAGCTCTGGGGGCTGGGATGCAAACGAGCAGTACTTC

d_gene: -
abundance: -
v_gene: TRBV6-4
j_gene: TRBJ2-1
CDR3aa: CASSAGDYNEQFF
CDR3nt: TGTGCCAGCAGTGCGGGGGACTACAATGAGCAGTTCTTC

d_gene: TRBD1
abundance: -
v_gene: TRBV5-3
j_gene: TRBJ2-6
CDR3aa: CARGKSETGGTSGANVLTF
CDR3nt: TGTGCCAGAGGGAAGTCGGAGACAGGGGGTACCTCTGGGGCCAACGTCCTGACTTTC

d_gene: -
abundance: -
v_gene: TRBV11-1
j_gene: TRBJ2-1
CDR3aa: CASSSNRDEQFF
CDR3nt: TGTGCCAGCAGCTCCAACAGGGATGAGCAGTTCTTC

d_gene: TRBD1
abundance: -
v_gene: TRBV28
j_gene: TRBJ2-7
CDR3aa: CASTGDRGLYEQYF
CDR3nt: TGTGCCAGCACTGGGGACAGGGGGCTCTACGAGCAGTACTTC

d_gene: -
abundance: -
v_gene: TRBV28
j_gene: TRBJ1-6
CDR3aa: CASSLWGGGIWYNSPLHF
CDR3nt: TGTGCCAGCAGTTTATGGGGGGGAGGTATTTGGTATAATTCACCCCTCCACTTT

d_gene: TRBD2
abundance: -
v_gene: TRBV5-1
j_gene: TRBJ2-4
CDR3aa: CASSSGLAGGEAKNIQYF
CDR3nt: TGCGCCAGCAGCTCGGGACTAGCGGGAGGGGAAGCCAAAAACATTCAGTACTTC

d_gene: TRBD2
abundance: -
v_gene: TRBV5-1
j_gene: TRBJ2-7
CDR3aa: CASSLDLAGKHEQYF
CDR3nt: TGCGCCAGCAGCTTGGACCTAGCGGGAAAGCACGAGCAGTACTTC

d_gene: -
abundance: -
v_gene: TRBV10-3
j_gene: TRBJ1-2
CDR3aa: CATTPGAANYGYTF
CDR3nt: TGTGCCACAACCCCAGGGGCCGCGAACTATGGCTACACCTTC

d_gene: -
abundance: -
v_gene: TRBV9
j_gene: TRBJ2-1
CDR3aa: CASSGRAGSYNEQFF
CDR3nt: TGTGCCAGCAGCGGGAGGGCCGGGTCCTACAATGAGCAGTTCTTC

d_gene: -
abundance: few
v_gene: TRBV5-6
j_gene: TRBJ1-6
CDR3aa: CASSRGTSSINSPLHF
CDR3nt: TGTGCCAGCAGCCGGGGGACGTCCTCTATTAATTCACCCCTCCACTTT

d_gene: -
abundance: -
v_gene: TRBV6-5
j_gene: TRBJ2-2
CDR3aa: CASSYTYTGELFF
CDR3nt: TGTGCCAGCAGTTACACGTACACCGGGGAGCTGTTTTTT

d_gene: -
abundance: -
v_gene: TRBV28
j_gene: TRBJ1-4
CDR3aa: CASRNPGRGEKLFF
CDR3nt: TGTGCCAGCAGGAACCCGGGGAGAGGTGAAAAACTGTTTTTT

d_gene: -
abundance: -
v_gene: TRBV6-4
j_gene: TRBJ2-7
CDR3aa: CASSDGPTYEQYF
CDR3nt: TGTGCCAGCAGTGACGGTCCAACCTACGAGCAGTACTTC

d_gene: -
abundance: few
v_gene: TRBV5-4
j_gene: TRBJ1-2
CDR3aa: CASSLEGRVGYTF
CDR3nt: TGTGCCAGCAGCTTGGAGGGGCGGGTCGGCTACACCTTC

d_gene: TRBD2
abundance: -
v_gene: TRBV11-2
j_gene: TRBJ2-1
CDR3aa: CASSLHTTSGSSVQFF
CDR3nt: TGTGCCAGCAGCTTACACACGACTAGCGGGAGTTCTGTGCAGTTCTTC

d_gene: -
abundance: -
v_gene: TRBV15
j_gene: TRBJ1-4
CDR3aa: CATSRDMGGGNEKLFF
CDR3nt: TGTGCCACCAGCAGAGATATGGGGGGTGGTAATGAAAAACTGTTTTTT

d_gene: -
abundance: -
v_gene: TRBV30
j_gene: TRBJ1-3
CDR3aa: CAWSSDSREGNTIYF
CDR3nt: TGTGCCTGGAGCTCCGACAGTCGAGAGGGAAACACCATATATTTT

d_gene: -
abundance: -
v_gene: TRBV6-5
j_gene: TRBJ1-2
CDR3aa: CASARNNYGYTF
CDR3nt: TGTGCCAGTGCCAGGAACAACTATGGCTACACCTTC

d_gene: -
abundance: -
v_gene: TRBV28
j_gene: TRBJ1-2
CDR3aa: CASRPALGGVYGYTF
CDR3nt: TGTGCCAGCAGACCTGCTTTGGGGGGGGTATATGGCTACACCTTC

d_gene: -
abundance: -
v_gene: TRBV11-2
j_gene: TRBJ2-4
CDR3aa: CASSLASGLAKNIQYF
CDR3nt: TGTGCCAGCAGCTTAGCTTCGGGGCTCGCCAAAAACATTCAGTACTTC

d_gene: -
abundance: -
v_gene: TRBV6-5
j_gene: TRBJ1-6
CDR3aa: CASSPFGNSNSPLHF
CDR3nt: TGTGCCAGCAGTCCTTTCGGGAACTCCAATTCACCCCTCCACTTT